This is a list of T cell receptor beta chains from one sample in a study of beta chain features in type 1 diabetes. Some clones are missing from TCRdb's copy, which holds only in-frame ones; the method was immunoSEQ multiplex PCR. The sample has 810,000 or so clones, under 20% seen once. Sequencing was carried out using naive CD4+ T cells from blood. Every receptor here comes from a woman under 30 in good health. Each CDR3 is given with its conserved first and last residue. A D gene is named only where the DNA matches it firmly. Size is omitted from some rows. Given values are once, few, many or a class for expanded clones.

TRBJ2-1 | TRBV7-2 | TRBD2 | . | CASSFGREAGGEQFF | TGTGCCAGCAGCTTCGGGCGGGAGGCGGGAGGTGAGCAGTTCTTC
TRBJ1-2 | TRBV18 | TRBD1 | few | CASSQGQGPFYGYTF | TGTGCCAGCTCACAGGGACAGGGCCCGTTCTATGGCTACACCTTC
TRBJ2-7 | TRBV27 | TRBD1 | once | CASSPLDRGPNEQYF | TGTGCCAGCAGTCCCCTGGACAGGGGGCCAAACGAGCAGTACTTC
TRBJ2-7 | TRBV27 | TRBD1 | few | CASTGQGTYEQYF | TGTGCCAGCACGGGACAGGGTACCTACGAGCAGTACTTC
TRBJ1-1 | TRBV5-4 | . | . | CASSPKGANTEAFF | TGTGCCAGCAGCCCAAAGGGAGCGAACACTGAAGCTTTCTTT
TRBJ2-7 | TRBV19 | TRBD1 | . | CASSIAGAGGYEQYF | TGTGCCAGTAGTATAGCCGGCGCAGGGGGCTACGAGCAGTACTTC
TRBJ2-1 | TRBV21-1 | . | . | CASSPGLAVYNEQFF | TGTGCCAGCAGCCCTGGACTAGCGGTATACAATGAGCAGTTCTTC
TRBJ2-7 | TRBV15 | . | few | CASRTGTDSYEQYF | TGTGCCAGCAGAACCGGGACGGACTCCTACGAGCAGTACTTC
TRBJ2-7 | TRBV6-6 | . | . | CASSYPPPYEQYF | TGTGCCAGCAGTTACCCTCCCCCCTACGAGCAGTACTTC
TRBJ2-3 | TRBV9 | . | few | CAALASLDTQYF | TGTGCCGCGCTGGCGTCATTAGATACGCAGTATTTT
TRBJ2-1 | TRBV4-3 | TRBD2 | . | CASSQGAGLAGNNEQFF | TGCGCCAGCAGCCAAGGGGCGGGACTAGCGGGAAACAATGAGCAGTTCTTC
TRBJ2-7 | TRBV11-2 | . | . | CASSTDPGEQYF | TGTGCCAGCAGCACGGACCCCGGCGAGCAGTACTTC
TRBJ1-5 | TRBV6-5 | . | . | CASSRDIYQPQHF | TGTGCCAGCAGCCGGGACATCTATCAGCCCCAGCATTTT
TRBJ2-1 | TRBV11-2 | TRBD1 | . | CASSDDRANEQFF | TGTGCCAGCAGCGACGACAGGGCGAATGAGCAGTTCTTC
TRBJ2-2 | TRBV7-9 | TRBD2 | few | CASSSMTSSGELFF | TGTGCCAGCAGCTCCATGACTAGCTCCGGGGAGCTGTTTTTT
TRBJ2-2 | TRBV25-1 | . | few | CASSDLWGEFLTGELFF | TGTGCCAGCAGTGATCTTTGGGGGGAGTTCCTCACCGGGGAGCTGTTTTTT
TRBJ2-7 | TRBV28 | . | . | CASRGTGRTYEQYF | TGTGCCAGCCGGGGAACCGGACGTACCTACGAGCAGTACTTC
TRBJ2-1 | TRBV7-3 | . | . | CASSLWTDNEQFF | TGTGCCAGCAGCCTCTGGACAGATAATGAGCAGTTCTTC
TRBJ2-3 | TRBV4-3 | TRBD2 | . | CASSQESAASGDTQYF | TGCGCCAGCAGCCAAGAGTCCGCGGCTAGCGGAGATACGCAGTATTTT
TRBJ2-1 | TRBV21-1 | . | few | CASSKATGTGGHEQFF | TGTGCCAGCAGCAAAGCAACCGGGACAGGGGGCCATGAGCAGTTCTTC
TRBJ1-5 | TRBV7-9 | . | few | CASSVDQLPQHF | TGTGCCAGCAGCGTAGATCAGTTGCCCCAGCATTTT
TRBJ2-7 | TRBV14 | TRBD2 | . | CASSQGFVAGVYEQYF | TGTGCCAGCAGCCAAGGATTTGTAGCGGGGGTCTACGAGCAGTACTTC
TRBJ2-1 | TRBV6-5 | TRBD1 | few | CAIRDRDSSYNEQFF | TGTGCCATCAGGGACCGGGACAGCTCCTACAATGAGCAGTTCTTC
TRBJ2-5 | TRBV7-2 | TRBD1 | . | CASSLATGTEIGTQYF | TGTGCCAGCAGCTTAGCTACCGGGACAGAGATAGGGACCCAGTACTTC
TRBJ1-4 | TRBV27 | TRBD1 | . | CASRQGAREKLFF | TGTGCCAGCAGACAGGGGGCCAGGGAAAAACTGTTTTTT
TRBJ2-1 | TRBV18 | . | . | CASSHRGRAISYNEQFF | TGTGCCAGCTCCCACCGGGGCAGAGCGATCTCCTACAATGAGCAGTTCTTC
TRBJ2-6 | TRBV6-6 | . | . | CASRGTSSGANVLTF | TGTGCCTCACGGGGCACGTCCTCTGGGGCCAACGTCCTGACTTTC
TRBJ2-1 | TRBV10-3 | TRBD2 | . | CAISERRGGTSGIYNEQFF | TGTGCCATCAGTGAAAGGCGGGGTGGGACTAGCGGGATTTACAATGAGCAGTTCTTC
TRBJ1-1 | TRBV7-6 | TRBD1 | few | CASSSDRGLRTEAFF | TGTGCCAGCAGCTCGGACAGGGGGTTGAGAACTGAAGCTTTCTTT
TRBJ2-5 | TRBV2 | . | few | CASSEGNQETQYF | TGTGCCAGCAGTGAAGGCAACCAAGAGACCCAGTACTTC
TRBJ2-1 | TRBV5-1 | TRBD2 | . | CASSFGLAGGEQFF | TGCGCCAGCAGCTTCGGACTAGCGGGAGGGGAGCAGTTCTTC
TRBJ2-7 | TRBV7-2 | . | few | CASSLAVSGGAVLGEQYF | TGTGCCAGCAGCTTAGCAGTCAGCGGAGGGGCAGTCCTGGGCGAGCAGTACTTC
TRBJ2-7 | TRBV6-5 | . | . | CASSYSSSGSYEQYF | TGTGCCAGCAGTTACTCGAGTAGCGGCTCCTACGAGCAGTACTTC
TRBJ2-5 | TRBV5-1 | . | few | CASSPTLQETQYF | TGCGCCAGCAGCCCAACCCTCCAAGAGACCCAGTACTTC
TRBJ2-3 | TRBV19 | . | . | CASSTEAPALDTQYF | TGTGCCAGTAGTACGGAAGCCCCAGCCTTAGATACGCAGTATTTT
TRBJ2-2 | TRBV15 | . | . | CATSREALGIDGAGELFF | TGTGCCACCAGCAGAGAAGCGCTAGGGATAGACGGGGCCGGGGAGCTGTTTTTT
TRBJ2-1 | TRBV9 | . | few | CASSATGSEQFF | TGTGCCAGCAGCGCTACGGGGAGTGAGCAGTTCTTC
TRBJ2-3 | TRBV6-5 | TRBD2 | few | CASSPVAGSTDTQYF | TGTGCCAGCAGCCCCGTAGCGGGATCCACAGATACGCAGTATTTT
TRBJ2-5 | TRBV4-2 | TRBD2 | . | CASSQRGRAQETQYF | TGTGCCAGCAGCCAACGCGGGAGGGCCCAAGAGACCCAGTACTTC
TRBJ2-3 | TRBV13 | . | few | CASSFPNTDTQYF | TGTGCCAGCAGCTTCCCAAACACAGATACGCAGTATTTT
TRBJ2-7 | TRBV25-1 | TRBD1 | few | CASSEWGGTGVYEQYF | TGTGCCAGCAGTGAATGGGGGGGGACAGGGGTCTACGAGCAGTACTTC
TRBJ2-5 | TRBV5-1 | . | . | CASSLVGASQETQYF | TGCGCCAGCAGCTTGGTTGGCGCTAGCCAAGAGACCCAGTACTTC
TRBJ2-1 | TRBV5-1 | . | . | CASSLLHNEQFF | TGCGCCAGCAGCTTATTGCACAATGAGCAGTTCTTC
TRBJ1-4 | TRBV28 | . | . | CASSLSVGTWRLFF | TGTGCCAGCAGTTTGTCCGTCGGGACCTGGAGACTGTTTTTT
TRBJ2-2 | TRBV28 | . | few | CASSSHRDTGELFF | TGTGCCAGCAGTTCCCATCGGGACACCGGGGAGCTGTTTTTT
TRBJ2-3 | TRBV5-6 | TRBD2 | . | CASSPGGWETDTQYF | TGTGCCAGCAGCCCGGGAGGATGGGAGACAGATACGCAGTATTTT
TRBJ1-5 | TRBV29-1 | TRBD1 | few | CSVAIQGADQPQHF | TGCAGCGTTGCCATACAGGGGGCCGATCAGCCCCAGCATTTT
TRBJ2-6 | TRBV9 | TRBD2 | . | CASSGRRLAGASGANVLTF | TGCGCCAGCAGCGGGAGGCGGCTAGCGGGAGCCTCTGGGGCCAACGTCCTGACTTTC
TRBJ1-2 | TRBV11-2 | . | . | CASTPGGDGYTF | TGTGCCAGCACACCCGGAGGGGATGGCTACACCTTC